Presented here are 14 T cell receptor beta chains from one specimen sequenced in a study of blood T cell repertoires in COVID-19 (dated by TCRdb to 2019 to 2021). Library preparation used the immunoSEQ multiplex PCR assay. Here the immuneACCESS table is served through TCRdb, limited to in-frame sequences with V and J called. Missing clones are a known gap in these copies; in checked studies unresolved V genes cover under half, and the rest lacks a known reason. The sample table records 150,000 to 200,000 clones; 70% to 90% of these occur just once. The ten largest make up about 0.8% of the sample. The sequencing input was PBMCs or T cells enriched from blood (not recorded which). The receptors derive from a woman aged 18-35 years who had recovered from COVID-19.

The chain has TRBV5-6 and TRBJ2-4; D is ambiguous. This CDR3 has 14 residues. V was clipped by 2 bases and J by 0 bases, with 6 bases between them. The germline gives CDR1 SGHDT, CDR2 YYEEEE. The CDR3 sequence is CASSFREAKNIQYF. CDR3 DNA: TGTGCCAGCAGCTTTAGAGAAGCCAAAAACATTCAGTACTTC.

V and J are TRBV18 and TRBJ2-2; maybe TRBD1 (5 bases). V was clipped by 6 bases and J by 5 bases, with 13 bases between them. Germline V gene data show CDR1 as KGHSH and CDR2 as LQKENI. CDR3 size: 14 residues. DNA for the CDR3: TGTGCCAGCTCGCAGGGAAAATGGACCGGGGAGCTGTTTTTT. As protein: CASSQGKWTGELFF.

V usage is TRBV4-2 and J usage is TRBJ1-2; 9 bases are a match to TRBD1. Germline V gene lookup returns CDR1 LGHNA and CDR2 YNFKEQ. V gave up 0 bases and J gave up 6 bases; unmatched junction bases: 8. This CDR3 contains 16 residues. The CDR3 region is CASSQEGSQGADGYTF. CDR3 in DNA: TGTGCCAGCAGCCAAGAAGGTTCACAGGGGGCCGATGGCTACACCTTC.

This chain links TRBV19 with TRBJ2-7; no clear D. The germline CDR1 and CDR2 sequences are LNHDA and SQIVND (reference sequence). V was trimmed by 4 bases and J by 3 bases, leaving 10 bases between them. The CDR3 loop spans 13 amino acids. CDR3 region: CASSNPIGYEQYF. The CDR3 DNA is TGTGCCAGTAGTAACCCCATCGGCTACGAGCAGTACTTC. Supplemented by reference TRBV19 and TRBJ2-7, the full variable domain reads DGGITQSPKYLFRKEGQNVTLSCEQNLNHDAMYWYRQDPGQGLRLIYYSQIVNDFQKGDIAEGYSVSREKKESFPLTVTSAQKNPTAFYLCASSNPIGYEQYFGPGTRLTVT.

The CDR3 DNA follows: TGTGCCAGCAGCTTAGCGCGGTTTCAGCAGTACTTC. Its translation is CASSLARFQQYF. This chain joins TRBV7-9 and TRBJ2-7, with D unclear. The V and J ends lost 0 bases and 8 bases respectively, with 8 bases between them. This CDR3 is built from 12 residues. Germline values: CDR1 SEHNR, CDR2 FQNEAQ (reference sequence).

The chain recombines TRBV6-1 with TRBJ1-5; possible D gene TRBD1, 6 bases. Germline V gene sequence: CDR1 MNHNS, CDR2 SASEGT. V was shortened by 2 bases and J by 7 bases, with 12 bases between the two germline ends. There are 14 residues in the CDR3. CDR3 DNA sequence: TGTGCCAGCAGTGAAAAACAGGGAGGGCAGCCCCAGCATTTT. Its translation is CASSEKQGGQPQHF.

This clone appeared once. This chain connects TRBV3-1 (or the pseudogene TRBV3-2) to TRBJ1-6; no firm D call. Per germline, CDR1 LGHDT and CDR2 YNNKEL (reference sequence). The germline V and J ends were trimmed by 1 base and 7 bases, with 11 bases remaining between them. The CDR3 length is 15 residues. DNA of the CDR3: TGTGCCAGCAGCCAAGGCAGGATTTACAATTCACCCCTCCACTTT. Translating gives CASSQGRIYNSPLHF.

The rearrangement joins TRBV15 to TRBJ2-7; 7 bases are a match to TRBD1. This CDR3 is 13 amino acids long. V lost 3 bases and J lost 7; bases outside the gene matches: 6. CDR1 is LNHNV and CDR2 is YYDKDF in the germline V gene (reference sequence). This CDR3 reads CATSRRQGWEQYF. The CDR3 region has the DNA TGTGCCACCAGCAGGAGACAGGGTTGGGAGCAGTACTTC. Together with reference TRBV15 and TRBJ2-7, the CDR3 gives the full variable domain: DAMVIQNPRYQVTQFGKPVTLSCSQTLNHNVMYWYQQKSSQAPKLLFHYYDKDFNNEADTPDNFQSRRPNTSFCFLDIRSPGLGDTAMYLCATSRRQGWEQYFGPGTRLTVT.

This chain connects TRBV18 to TRBJ2-2; TRBD1 is a possible D gene (6 bases). Deletions cut 3 bases from V and 4 bases from J, with 9 bases between. Germline assignment: CDR1 KGHSH and CDR2 LQKENI. This CDR3 region has 14 residues. This chain's CDR3 is CASSPSRGTGELFF. DNA for the CDR3: TGTGCCAGCTCACCGTCCAGGGGCACCGGGGAGCTGTTTTTT. Looking up the rest from reference TRBV18 and TRBJ2-2 gives the full variable domain: NAGVMQNPRHLVRRRGQEARLRCSPMKGHSHVYWYRQLPEEGLKFMVYLQKENIIDESGMPKERFSAEFPKEGPSILRIQQVVRGDSAAYFCASSPSRGTGELFFGEGSRLTVL.

The chain couples TRBV18 to TRBJ1-2; D remains ambiguous. V lost 4 bases, J lost 1 base, and 7 bases lay in between. CDR1 KGHSH and CDR2 LQKENI come from the germline V gene. The CDR3 consists of 13 residues. This CDR3 is CASSLYSNYGYTF. The CDR3 DNA is TGTGCCAGCTCACTTTACAGTAACTATGGCTACACCTTC.

This clone was observed a single time. The V and J genes are TRBV6-1 and TRBJ2-2, with TRBD2 identical over 10 bases. CDR1 is MNHNS, CDR2 SASEGT, per germline. Germline trimming cut 6 bases from V and 7 bases from J; bases unmatched to any gene: 5. The CDR3 has 14 residues. CDR3 residues: CASRHLAGVGELFF. CDR3 bases: TGTGCCAGCAGGCATCTAGCGGGGGTCGGGGAGCTGTTTTTT.

The chain couples TRBV10-3 to TRBJ1-2; 11 bases align to TRBD1. Germline V gene sequence: CDR1 ENHRY, CDR2 SYGVKD. The CDR3 length is 16 residues. The V gene end was trimmed by 6 bases and the J gene end by 8 bases; junction bases not matched to a gene: 14. CDR3 residues: CAIRYNRDRGTSGYTF. The CDR3 nucleotides read TGTGCCATCAGGTATAATCGGGACAGGGGGACCTCCGGCTACACCTTC.

This chain links TRBV12-3 or TRBV12-4 with TRBJ2-7; D is possibly TRBD2 (6 bases). V was pared by 5 bases and J by 6 bases, with 14 bases between. The CDR3 has 13 amino acids. The CDR3, as DNA: TGTGCCAGCAGTCCTTTGGCGGGATCCGAGCAGTACTTC. The encoded protein is CASSPLAGSEQYF.

This clone was recorded once. The chain employs TRBV29-1 and TRBJ2-3; 10 positions match TRBD2. The CDR3 contains 15 residues. With 3 bases clipped from V and 1 base from J, the junction kept 4 bases outside the gene matches. From germline, CDR1 is SQVTM and CDR2 ANQGSEA. CDR3 DNA: TGCAGCGTTGATCCCAGCGGGAGGGGCACAGATACGCAGTATTTT. Amino acids: CSVDPSGRGTDTQYF.